One sample yielded the 22 T cell receptor beta chains listed below, sequenced in a study of control samples from healthy donors and cancer patients. Assay used: immunoSEQ multiplex PCR; TCRdb lists only in-frame clones, some missing. The table has over 200,000 clones, more than 65% seen once. Input material: PBMCs. The receptors were sampled from a woman aged 55-70 years with lung cancer.

This clone was detected only once. The rearrangement uses TRBV29-1 and TRBJ1-4, with D maybe TRBD1 (5 bases). V was clipped by 6 bases and J by 3 bases, with 11 bases between them. The CDR3 consists of 13 residues. Germline V gives CDR1 SQVTM, CDR2 ANQGSEA. The DNA for the CDR3 is TGCAGCGTCCGGGGCAGTCCTAATGAAAAACTGTTTTTT. As protein: CSVRGSPNEKLFF.

CDR3 nucleotide sequence: TGTGCCAGCAGTCACCAAGGGGGCTACACCTTC. It encodes CASSHQGGYTF. The chain couples TRBV6-5 to TRBJ1-2; D is undetermined. CDR3 size: 11 residues. Germline V gene sequence: CDR1 MNHEY, CDR2 SVGAGI. V lost 5 bases and J 8 bases, leaving 9 bases between the germline ends.

This sequence joins TRBV6-5 and TRBJ2-2; D ambiguous. The length of the CDR3 is 15 residues. Germline-derived CDR1 and CDR2 are MNHEY and SVGAGI. Deletions cut 7 bases from V and 0 bases from J, with 12 bases between. CDR3 region: CASTYRGPNTGELFF. CDR3 sequence (DNA): TGTGCCAGCACCTACCGTGGCCCGAACACCGGGGAGCTGTTTTTT.

The chain employs TRBV6-1 and TRBJ2-3, with 9 bases fitting TRBD2. The CDR3 extends over 16 amino acids. CDR1 is MNHNS and CDR2 is SASEGT in the germline V gene. With 0 bases clipped from V and 0 bases from J, the junction kept 1 base outside the gene matches. The CDR3 reads CASSEARGGSTDTQYF. For the CDR3, the DNA is TGTGCCAGCAGTGAAGCGCGGGGGGGGAGCACAGATACGCAGTATTTT.

This chain uses TRBV5-1 with TRBJ1-1, with D perhaps TRBD1 (5 bases). Trimming cost V 7 bases and J 5 bases, with 9 bases left between them. CDR1 SGHRS and CDR2 YFSETQ come from the germline V gene. The CDR3 spans 11 residues. In DNA form, the CDR3 reads TGCGCCAGCTCTGGGGGAACTGAAGCTTTCTTT. Its translation: CASSGGTEAFF.

The chain carries TRBV6-4 and TRBJ2-2, with D hard to call. CDR3 length: 14 amino acids. V lost 6 bases and J lost 1, with 9 bases in between. The germline gives CDR1 MRHNA, CDR2 SNTAGT. CDR3 loop: CASSRMGNTGELFF. CDR3 in DNA: TGTGCCAGCAGCAGGATGGGGAACACCGGGGAGCTGTTTTTT.

The rearrangement uses TRBV6-2 or TRBV6-3 and TRBJ2-1; 12 bases are shared with TRBD2. The CDR3 is 17 amino acids. Germline values: CDR1 MNHEY, CDR2 SVGEGT. V lost 5 bases to trimming and J lost 8 bases; unmatched junction nucleotides: 13. The CDR3 reads CASSPPPLAGGSDEQFF. DNA for the CDR3: TGTGCCAGCAGTCCCCCCCCACTAGCGGGGGGATCAGATGAGCAGTTCTTC.

V usage is TRBV10-3 and J usage is TRBJ2-1, with 9 bases identical to TRBD2. V lost 0 bases to trimming and J lost 7 bases; unmatched junction nucleotides: 4. The CDR3 length is 15 residues. The germline V gene has CDR1 ENHRY and CDR2 SYGVKD. CDR3 DNA: TGTGCCATCAGTGAGTCTATAGCGGGAGTGAATGAGCAGTTCTTC. Amino acids: CAISESIAGVNEQFF.

In its sample, this clone was seen a few times. V gene TRBV5-4 combines with J gene TRBJ2-1; unclear D gene. Germline V CDR1 and CDR2: SGHNT, YYREEE (reference sequence). Deletions cut 2 bases from V and 8 bases from J, with 11 bases between. This CDR3 is 13 amino acids long. CDR3: CASSLNYYDEQFF. The CDR3 DNA reads as TGTGCCAGCAGCTTAAACTATTACGATGAGCAGTTCTTC.

This chain links TRBV2 with TRBJ1-4; tentatively, D is TRBD1 (6 bases). Germline loops: CDR1 SNHLY, CDR2 FYNNEI. V dropped 5 bases and J dropped 11 bases, with 18 bases sitting between them. The CDR3 has 14 amino acids. The DNA of the CDR3 is TGTGCCAGCAGTACACAGGGTGCAACGGTGAAACTGTTTTTT. It is translated as CASSTQGATVKLFF.

The gene calls are TRBV20-1 and TRBJ1-4; D gene uncertain. This CDR3 spans 10 amino acids. Per the germline V gene, CDR1 is DFQATT and CDR2 is SNEGSKA (reference sequence). Trimming took 5 bases from V and 4 from J, leaving 2 bases between them. CDR3 coding DNA: TGCAGTGCTTATAATGAAAAACTGTTTTTT. Its protein product is CSAYNEKLFF.

This chain links TRBV5-1 with TRBJ2-1, with D possibly being TRBD1 (6 bases). The CDR3 covers 13 residues. Deletions cut 0 bases from V and 9 bases from J, with 10 bases between. CDR1 is SGHRS and CDR2 is YFSETQ in the germline V gene. The CDR3 protein is CASSLDRAGEQFF. Here the CDR3 DNA reads TGCGCCAGCAGCTTGGACAGGGCGGGTGAGCAGTTCTTC.

This clone was seen only a few times. The chain carries TRBV2 and TRBJ1-1, with a tentative D call TRBD1 (5 bases). Germline CDR1 SNHLY, CDR2 FYNNEI. V lost 6 bases, J lost 0 bases, and 11 bases lay in between. The CDR3 totals 14 residues. The CDR3 DNA is TGTGCCAGCAGGGCCAGGGCTATGAACACTGAAGCTTTCTTT. The encoded protein is CASRARAMNTEAFF.

The V call is TRBV2, the J call TRBJ1-6; 7 bases align to TRBD1. CDR1 SNHLY and CDR2 FYNNEI come from the germline V gene. J was trimmed by 9 bases and V by 6 bases; bases with no gene match: 11. CDR3 length: 15 residues. The CDR3 nucleotides are TGTGCCAGCAGGGTTACAGGGGCTGGAGGTTCACCCCTCCACTTT. This sequence encodes CASRVTGAGGSPLHF.

The rearrangement uses TRBV7-8 and TRBJ2-2; D gene uncertain. The CDR3 consists of 16 residues. The V end lost 2 bases, the J end lost 1 base, and 11 bases lay between the germline ends. CDR1 is SGHVS and CDR2 is FQNEAQ in the germline V gene. CDR3 nucleotide sequence: TGTGCCAGCAGCTTATCCAAGGACGGGAACACCGGGGAGCTGTTTTTT. Protein product: CASSLSKDGNTGELFF.

The CDR3 DNA reads TGTGCCAGCAGCGACGGGGCCGGAAACACCATATATTTT. Residues: CASSDGAGNTIYF. The rearrangement uses TRBV9 and TRBJ1-3; possible D gene TRBD1, 5 bases. The germline V and J ends were trimmed by 3 bases and 4 bases, with 8 bases remaining between them. The germline V gene has CDR1 SGDLS and CDR2 YYNGEE. This CDR3 is 13 amino acids long.

CDR3 sequence: CASSIEQGSIQYF. CDR3 nucleotides: TGTGCCAGTAGTATTGAACAGGGCTCCATTCAGTACTTC. The rearrangement links TRBV19 to TRBJ2-4, with a tentative D call TRBD1 (6 bases). The CDR3 has 13 amino acids. Trimming pared 3 bases from V and 9 bases from J, leaving 12 bases between. Per germline, CDR1 LNHDA and CDR2 SQIVND (reference sequence).

This clone has only a few counts. The chain links TRBV3-1 (or the pseudogene TRBV3-2) to TRBJ2-7, with 8 bases that match TRBD2. Germline V gene data show CDR1 as LGHDT and CDR2 as YNNKEL (reference sequence). This CDR3 is built from 18 residues. The J segment lost 2 bases and the V segment lost 3 bases, leaving 15 bases of the junction unmatched. The CDR3, as DNA: TGTGCCAGCAGCCAGGGTCCCCCCGGCCTAGCGGGTACCTACGAGCAGTACTTC. Translation: CASSQGPPGLAGTYEQYF.

The V and J genes are TRBV4-1 and TRBJ1-5, with D uncertain. Germline V gives CDR1 MGHRA, CDR2 YSYEKL. The ends were cut back, 1 base at V and 1 base at J, with 5 bases in the middle. The CDR3 consists of 14 residues. CDR3 nucleotides: TGCGCCAGCAGCCAAGGGGAAAGCAATCAGCCCCAGCATTTT. Protein sequence: CASSQGESNQPQHF.

CDR3 region: CASSVDRGSGANVLTF. CDR3 nucleotide sequence: TGTGCCAGTAGTGTCGACCGGGGGTCTGGGGCCAACGTCCTGACTTTC. V and J are TRBV19 and TRBJ2-6; D is perhaps TRBD2 (6 bases). Germline V lookup: CDR1 LNHDA, CDR2 SQIVND (reference sequence). This CDR3 is 16 amino acids long. The V gene lost 5 bases and the J gene lost 1 base, with 12 bases spanning the gap.

This chain connects TRBV14 to TRBJ2-3; D remains unclear. V was pared by 2 bases and J by 0 bases, with 3 bases between. CDR3 length: 13 amino acids. Germline CDR1 and CDR2: SGHDN and FVKESK. The CDR3, as DNA: TGTGCCAGCAGCCAATACAGCACAGATACGCAGTATTTT. This codes for CASSQYSTDTQYF.

The gene calls are TRBV11-2 and TRBJ2-7; the D gene could be TRBD1 or TRBD2 (5 bases each). The ends were cut back, 5 bases at V and 2 bases at J, with 13 bases in the middle. The CDR3 consists of 14 residues. Germline V gene sequence: CDR1 SGHAT, CDR2 FQNNGV. CDR3 amino acids: CASSLLRGPYEQYF. In DNA, the CDR3 is TGTGCCAGCAGCCTTCTGAGGGGACCCTACGAGCAGTACTTC.